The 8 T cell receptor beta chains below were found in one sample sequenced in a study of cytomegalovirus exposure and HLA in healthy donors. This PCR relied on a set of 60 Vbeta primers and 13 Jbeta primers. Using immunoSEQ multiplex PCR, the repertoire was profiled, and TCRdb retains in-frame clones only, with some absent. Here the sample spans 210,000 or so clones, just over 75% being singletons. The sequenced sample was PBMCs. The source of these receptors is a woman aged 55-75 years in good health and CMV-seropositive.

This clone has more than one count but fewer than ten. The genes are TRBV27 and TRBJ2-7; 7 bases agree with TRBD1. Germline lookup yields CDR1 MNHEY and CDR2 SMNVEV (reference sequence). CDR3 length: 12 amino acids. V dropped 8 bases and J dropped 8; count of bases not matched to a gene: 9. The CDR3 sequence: CASRTGPTKQYF. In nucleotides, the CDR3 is TGTGCCAGCCGGACAGGACCTACGAAGCAGTACTTC.

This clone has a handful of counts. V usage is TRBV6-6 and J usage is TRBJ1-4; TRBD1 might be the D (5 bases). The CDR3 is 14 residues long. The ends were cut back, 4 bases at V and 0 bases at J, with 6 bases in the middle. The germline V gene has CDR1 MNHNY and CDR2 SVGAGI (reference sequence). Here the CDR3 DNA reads TGTGCCAGCAGTTCGGGGGCAACTAATGAAAAACTGTTTTTT. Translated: CASSSGATNEKLFF.

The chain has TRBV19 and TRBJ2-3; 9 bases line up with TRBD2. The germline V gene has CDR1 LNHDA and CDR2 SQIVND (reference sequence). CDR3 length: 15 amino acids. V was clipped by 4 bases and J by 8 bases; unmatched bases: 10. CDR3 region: CASSRSVIAGATQYF. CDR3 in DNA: TGTGCCAGTAGTAGGTCGGTGATAGCGGGGGCTACGCAGTATTTT.

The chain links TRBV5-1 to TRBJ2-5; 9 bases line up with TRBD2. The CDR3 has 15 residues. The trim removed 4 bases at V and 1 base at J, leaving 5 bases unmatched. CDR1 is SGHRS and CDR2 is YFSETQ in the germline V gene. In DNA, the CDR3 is TGCGCCAGCAGCCTCCTGACTAGCGGCCAAGAGACCCAGTACTTC. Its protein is CASSLLTSGQETQYF.

CDR3 sequence: CASSSLEGPYNEQFF. Here the CDR3 DNA reads TGTGCCAGCAGCTCCCTGGAGGGCCCCTACAATGAGCAGTTCTTC. V gene TRBV7-6 combines with J gene TRBJ2-1, with a possible D match to TRBD2 (6 bases). V dropped 4 bases and J dropped 2 bases, with 12 bases sitting between them. CDR1 is SGHVS and CDR2 is FNYEAQ in the germline V gene. CDR3 length: 15 amino acids.

Here the CDR3 DNA reads TGCGCCAGCAGCTTGGCTCCCAGGCACTATGGCTACACCTTC. The encoded protein is CASSLAPRHYGYTF. The V gene is TRBV5-1, the J gene TRBJ1-2; D unresolved. The CDR3 length is 14 residues. V was cut by 0 bases and J by 3 bases, with 9 bases left in between. Germline-derived CDR1 and CDR2 are SGHRS and YFSETQ.

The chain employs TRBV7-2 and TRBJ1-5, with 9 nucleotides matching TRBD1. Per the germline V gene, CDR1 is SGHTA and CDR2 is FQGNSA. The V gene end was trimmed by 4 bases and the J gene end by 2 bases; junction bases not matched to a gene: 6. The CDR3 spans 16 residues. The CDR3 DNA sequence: TGTGCCAGCAGCTCCGGACAGGGGTATGGCAATCAGCCCCAGCATTTT. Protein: CASSSGQGYGNQPQHF.

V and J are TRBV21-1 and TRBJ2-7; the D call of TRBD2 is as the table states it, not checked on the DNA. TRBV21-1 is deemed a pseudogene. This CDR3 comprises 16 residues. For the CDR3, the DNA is TGTGCCAGCAGCAATAGCCGGGGGACTAAGACGGACGAGCAGTACTTC. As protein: CASSNSRGTKTDEQYF.